The entry that follows covers one TCR beta chain sequence. The CDR3 spans 16 residues. V was clipped by 4 bases and J by 1 base, with 17 bases between them. CDR1 MGHDK and CDR2 SYGVNS come from the germline V gene. This sample was taken from a study of blood T cells in healthy people across ages. A second PCR of 7 to 11 cycles used a sample-barcoded 5' primer and a J-beta primer mix. TCRdb reprocessed the 5' RACE reads with MiXCR, giving one entry per CDR3 protein. The sample contains hundreds of thousands of distinct CDR3 sequences, roughly 60% of which appear only once. This rearrangement joins TRBV25-1 to TRBJ2-7, with D possibly being TRBD1 or TRBD2 (5 bases each). Sequenced material: blood. This receptor was identified in a young man in good health. CDR3 in amino acids: CASSAPPGTVSYEQYF. CDR3 coding DNA: TGTGCCAGCAGTGCCCCCCCCGGGACGGTTTCCTACGAGCAGTACTTC.